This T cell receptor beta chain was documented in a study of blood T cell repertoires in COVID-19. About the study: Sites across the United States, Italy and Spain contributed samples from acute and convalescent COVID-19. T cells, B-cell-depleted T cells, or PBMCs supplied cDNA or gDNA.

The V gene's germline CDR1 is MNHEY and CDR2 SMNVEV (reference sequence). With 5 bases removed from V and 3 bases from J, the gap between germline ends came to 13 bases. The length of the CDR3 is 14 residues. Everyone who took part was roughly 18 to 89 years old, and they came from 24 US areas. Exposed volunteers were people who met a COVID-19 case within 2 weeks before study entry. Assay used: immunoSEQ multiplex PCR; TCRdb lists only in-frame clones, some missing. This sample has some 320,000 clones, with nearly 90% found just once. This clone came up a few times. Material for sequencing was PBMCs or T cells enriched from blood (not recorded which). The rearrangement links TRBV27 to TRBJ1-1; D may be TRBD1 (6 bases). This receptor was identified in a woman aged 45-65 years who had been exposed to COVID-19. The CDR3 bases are TGTGCCAGCAGTATACTGGGGGCCGACACTGAAGCTTTCTTT. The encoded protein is CASSILGADTEAFF.